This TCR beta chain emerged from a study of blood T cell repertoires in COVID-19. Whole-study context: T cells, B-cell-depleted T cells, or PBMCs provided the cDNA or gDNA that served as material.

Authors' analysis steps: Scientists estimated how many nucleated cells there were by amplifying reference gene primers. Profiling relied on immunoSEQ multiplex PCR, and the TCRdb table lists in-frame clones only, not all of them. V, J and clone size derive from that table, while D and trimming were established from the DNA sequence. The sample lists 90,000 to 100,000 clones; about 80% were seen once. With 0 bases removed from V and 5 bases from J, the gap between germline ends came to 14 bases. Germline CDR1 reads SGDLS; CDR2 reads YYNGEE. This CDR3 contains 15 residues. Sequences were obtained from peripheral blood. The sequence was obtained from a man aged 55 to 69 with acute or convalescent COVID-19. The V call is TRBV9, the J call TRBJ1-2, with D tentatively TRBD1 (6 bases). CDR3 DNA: TGTGCCAGCAGCGTAGCTACAGGGTCGGGATATGGCTACACCTTC. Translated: CASSVATGSGYGYTF.